These T cell receptor beta chains were read from a single sample in a study of blood T cell repertoires in COVID-19. Profiling relied on immunoSEQ multiplex PCR, and the TCRdb table lists in-frame clones only, not all of them. The sample lists a few hundred thousand clones, 70% to 90% occurring once. Sample: PBMCs or T cells enriched from blood (not recorded which). The receptors were gathered from a woman aged 30 to 39 who had recovered from COVID-19. Both conserved end residues are part of each CDR3. Fields, in order: J gene, V gene, clone size, D gene, CDR3 protein, CDR3 DNA. The D gene is left open where the match is weak. A row's size may be missing; if present it is once, few, many or a size class.

>TRBJ1-2|TRBV5-4|NA|NA
CASSALAGANYGYTF
TGTGCCAGCAGCGCTCTGGCAGGGGCTAACTATGGCTACACCTTC
>TRBJ1-1|TRBV7-2|NA|NA
CASSPRSGGTEAFF
TGTGCCAGCAGCCCCCGTTCAGGTGGCACTGAAGCTTTCTTT
>TRBJ2-7|TRBV6-5|NA|NA
CASSSAGYEQYF
TGTGCCAGCAGCTCAGCAGGCTACGAGCAGTACTTC
>TRBJ2-7|TRBV28|few|TRBD1
CASSSGGTGMHEQYF
TGTGCCAGCAGTTCAGGGGGGACAGGGATGCACGAGCAGTACTTC
>TRBJ1-5|TRBV27|NA|NA
CASSLSAAQPQHF
TGTGCCAGCAGTTTATCAGCCGCGCAGCCCCAGCATTTT
>TRBJ1-1|TRBV21-1|NA|NA
CASSKVGNGDRGTEAFF
TGTGCCAGCAGCAAAGTGGGTAACGGTGACAGGGGGACTGAAGCTTTCTTT
>TRBJ1-2|TRBV21-1|once|NA
CASSKEGTSLGYTF
TGTGCCAGCAGCAAAGAGGGGACTAGCCTTGGCTACACCTTC
>TRBJ2-1|TRBV7-9|NA|NA
CASSLAGSYEQFF
TGTGCCAGCAGCTTAGCGGGTAGCTATGAGCAGTTCTTC
>TRBJ2-4|TRBV7-9|NA|NA
CASSPDSPSQSIQYF
TGTGCCAGCAGCCCCGACAGCCCCAGCCAGAGCATTCAGTACTTC
>TRBJ2-1|TRBV5-5|NA|TRBD1
CASSLGQGAYNEQFF
TGTGCCAGCAGCCTAGGACAGGGGGCATACAATGAGCAGTTCTTC
>TRBJ2-3|TRBV9|NA|TRBD2
CASSVAAGGLSDTQYF
TGTGCCAGCAGCGTAGCGGCGGGGGGGTTGTCAGATACGCAGTATTTT
>TRBJ2-7|TRBV7-2|NA|NA
CASSLTTGIGLDEQYF
TGTGCCAGCAGCTTAACCACAGGGATCGGACTCGACGAGCAGTACTTC
>TRBJ2-2|TRBV2|once|NA
CASKPSGSPGELFF
TGTGCCAGCAAGCCTTCAGGGTCCCCCGGGGAGCTGTTTTTT
>TRBJ2-7|TRBV4-1|NA|NA
CASSQQGGALVSEQYF
TGCGCCAGCAGCCAACAAGGGGGGGCGCTCGTCTCCGAGCAGTACTTC
>TRBJ2-1|TRBV11-2|NA|TRBD2
CASSLAGRGGLSYNEQFF
TGTGCCAGCAGCTTAGCTGGGCGGGGGGGCCTGTCCTACAATGAGCAGTTCTTC
>TRBJ1-2|TRBV18|NA|TRBD1
CASSPVGDRDYGYTF
TGTGCCAGCTCACCGGTCGGGGACAGAGACTATGGCTACACCTTC
>TRBJ1-1|TRBV27|NA|TRBD1
CASSLDRVGTEAFF
TGTGCCAGCAGTCTTGACAGGGTCGGCACTGAAGCTTTCTTT
>TRBJ2-2|TRBV14|NA|TRBD2
CASSQGTSPSNTGELFF
TGTGCCAGCAGCCAGGGGACTAGCCCATCGAACACCGGGGAGCTGTTTTTT
>TRBJ1-1|TRBV18|NA|NA
CASSPSRGMNTEAFF
TGTGCCAGCTCACCCTCTCGGGGAATGAACACTGAAGCTTTCTTT
>TRBJ2-5|TRBV18|NA|NA
CASSPRQGPEETQYF
TGTGCCAGCTCACCACGGCAGGGGCCGGAAGAGACCCAGTACTTC
>TRBJ1-1|TRBV27|NA|NA
CASSLSTPAVYVSAFF
TGTGCCAGCAGTCTATCTACCCCGGCGGTTTATGTATCAGCTTTCTTT
>TRBJ2-5|TRBV14|many|TRBD2
CASSHPAGAYQETQYF
TGTGCCAGCAGCCACCCAGCGGGGGCGTACCAAGAGACCCAGTACTTC
>TRBJ1-1|TRBV30|NA|NA
CAWTLGQALNTEAFF
TGTGCCTGGACCCTGGGACAAGCCTTGAACACTGAAGCTTTCTTT
>TRBJ2-3|TRBV2|NA|NA
CASSPAGVGDTQYF
TGTGCCAGCTCCCCCGCCGGGGTTGGAGATACGCAGTATTTT
>TRBJ2-7|TRBV6-5|NA|NA
CASSPVGAAYEQYF
TGTGCCAGCAGCCCCGTGGGGGCAGCCTACGAGCAGTACTTC
>TRBJ1-1|TRBV5-1|NA|NA
CASSLDTGQNTEAFF
TGCGCCAGCAGCTTGGACACGGGTCAGAACACTGAAGCTTTCTTT
>TRBJ1-4|TRBV9|NA|NA
CASSVDGGDNEKLFF
TGTGCCAGCAGCGTAGATGGGGGCGATAATGAAAAACTGTTTTTT
>TRBJ1-2|TRBV7-9|NA|TRBD1
CASTLGQYYGYTF
TGTGCCAGCACCTTGGGACAGTATTATGGCTACACCTTC
>TRBJ2-7|TRBV19|NA|NA
CASRGRTYEQYF
TGTGCCAGTAGGGGCAGGACCTACGAGCAGTACTTC
>TRBJ2-3|TRBV12-5|NA|NA
CASGSRLTDTQYF
TGTGCTAGTGGTTCCAGGTTGACAGATACGCAGTATTTT
>TRBJ1-5|TRBV4-1|NA|NA
CASSQDLDSNQPQHF
TGCGCCAGCAGCCAAGATTTAGATAGCAATCAGCCCCAGCATTTT
>TRBJ1-2|TRBV5-4|NA|TRBD1
CASSLAGDRVYGYTF
TGTGCCAGCAGCTTGGCCGGGGACAGAGTCTATGGCTACACCTTC
>TRBJ2-2|TRBV11-3|few|NA
CASTRGTGELFF
TGTGCCAGCACCCGGGGAACCGGGGAGCTGTTTTTT
>TRBJ1-2|TRBV27|NA|NA
CATTSLRGGGGYTF
TGTGCCACCACTTCGTTAAGGGGAGGAGGTGGCTACACCTTC
>TRBJ1-2|TRBV2|NA|NA
CASSDKMAGIYGYTF
TGTGCCAGCAGTGACAAGATGGCAGGTATCTATGGCTACACCTTC
>TRBJ2-1|TRBV5-1|NA|NA
CASSLDPNNEQFF
TGCGCCAGCAGCCTGGATCCCAACAATGAGCAGTTCTTC
>TRBJ2-1|TRBV12-2|NA|NA
CASHPTEQFF
TGTGCAAGTCACCCGACAGAGCAGTTCTTC
>TRBJ1-5|TRBV5-4|few|TRBD1
CASSEGQGDNQPQHF
TGTGCCAGCAGCGAGGGACAGGGTGACAATCAGCCCCAGCATTTT
>TRBJ2-1|TRBV27|NA|TRBD2
CASRVLAGVNEQFF
TGTGCCAGCAGGGTACTAGCGGGGGTTAATGAGCAGTTCTTC
>TRBJ1-3|TRBV18|once|TRBD1
CASSGGQTNTIYF
TGTGCCAGCTCGGGGGGACAGACAAACACCATATATTTT
>TRBJ2-4|TRBV4-1|NA|NA
CASSQDSLNIQYF
TGCGCCAGCAGCCAAGATAGCCTAAACATTCAGTACTTC
>TRBJ1-2|TRBV30|NA|TRBD1
CAWRRDRGGYTF
TGTGCCTGGAGGCGGGACAGGGGGGGCTACACCTTC
>TRBJ2-2|TRBV2|NA|NA
CASNSEAGELFF
TGTGCCAGCAATTCGGAGGCCGGGGAGCTGTTTTTT
>TRBJ1-5|TRBV28|NA|NA
CASRGRGIQPQHF
TGTGCCAGCAGGGGGAGGGGAATTCAGCCCCAGCATTTT
>TRBJ2-7|TRBV11-1|NA|NA
CASSFSDWETHEQYF
TGTGCCAGCAGCTTCTCGGACTGGGAGACCCACGAGCAGTACTTC
>TRBJ2-7|TRBV21-1|NA|NA
CASSKAGRSAGGTYEQYF
TGTGCCAGCAGCAAAGCGGGCCGCTCGGCGGGGGGCACCTACGAGCAGTACTTC